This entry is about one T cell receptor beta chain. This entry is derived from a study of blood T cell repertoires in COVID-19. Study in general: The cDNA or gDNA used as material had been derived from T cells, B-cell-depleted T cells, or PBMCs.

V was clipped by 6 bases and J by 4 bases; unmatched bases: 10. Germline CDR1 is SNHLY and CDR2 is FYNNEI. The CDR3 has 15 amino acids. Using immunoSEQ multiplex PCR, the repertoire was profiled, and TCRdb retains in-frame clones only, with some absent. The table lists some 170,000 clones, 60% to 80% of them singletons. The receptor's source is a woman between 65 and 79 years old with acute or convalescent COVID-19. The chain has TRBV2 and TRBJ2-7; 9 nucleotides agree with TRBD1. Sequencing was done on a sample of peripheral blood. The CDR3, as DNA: TGTGCCAGCAGAGGGGGACAGGGTAAGATATACGAGCAGTACTTC. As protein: CASRGGQGKIYEQYF.